The 12 T cell receptor beta chains listed next were all sequenced from one sample in a study of somatic mutations in cytotoxic T cells in rheumatoid arthritis. Only in-frame clones appear in the TCRdb table, and some are missing; sequencing was by immunoSEQ multiplex PCR. The profile shows some 7,400 clones, 60% of them singletons. The sample taken for sequencing was CD8+ T cells sorted from blood. These TCRs come from a woman aged 40 to 50 in good health.

This chain uses TRBV10-3 with TRBJ2-5, with 11 bases fitting TRBD2. Germline assignment: CDR1 ENHRY and CDR2 SYGVKD. Trimming took 4 bases from V and 5 from J; bases not matched to a gene: 9. The CDR3 is 16 residues long. The CDR3 DNA reads TGTGCCATCAGTGCCCCGACTAGCGGGGAGTCGGAGACCCAGTACTTC. It is translated as CAISAPTSGESETQYF.

This rearrangement joins TRBV5-6 to TRBJ2-7; 10 bases map to TRBD2. Per germline, CDR1 SGHDT and CDR2 YYEEEE. CDR3 length: 19 residues. The J segment lost 5 bases and the V segment lost 2 bases, leaving 19 bases of the junction unmatched. CDR3 sequence reads: CASSFQVPRSSGRINEQYF. CDR3 nucleotides: TGTGCCAGCAGCTTTCAGGTTCCTCGGTCTAGCGGGAGAATCAACGAGCAGTACTTC.

This clone was recorded once. The chain has TRBV28 and TRBJ1-1; D unclear. Trimming removed 2 bases from V and 2 bases from J, with 9 bases in between. Germline values: CDR1 MDHEN, CDR2 SYDVKM. The CDR3 sequence is 14 residues long. CDR3 in amino acids: CASSLMAGNTEAFF. CDR3 coding DNA: TGTGCCAGCAGTTTAATGGCAGGCAACACTGAAGCTTTCTTT.

The rearrangement links TRBV10-1 to TRBJ1-1; no definite D call. V lost 1 base, J lost 1 base, and 10 bases lay in between. Germline CDR1 WNHNN, CDR2 SYGVQD (reference sequence). This CDR3 is built from 15 residues. The CDR3, as DNA: TGCGCCAGCAGTGAGTATTCGGAATCGAACACTGAAGCTTTCTTT. As protein: CASSEYSESNTEAFF.

This clone is termed large (0.1 to 1%). The chain uses TRBV7-8 and TRBJ1-5; D unresolved. The V end lost 5 bases, the J end lost 4 bases, and 12 bases lay between the germline ends. The germline gives CDR1 SGHVS, CDR2 FQNEAQ. The CDR3 sequence is 14 residues long. The DNA for the CDR3 is TGTGCCAGCAGCCTATCCAGCAGGAATCAGCCCCAGCATTTT. The encoded protein is CASSLSSRNQPQHF.

This clone has a handful of counts. The chain is built from TRBV2 and TRBJ2-1; D is possibly TRBD1 (6 bases). The ends were cut back, 6 bases at V and 2 bases at J, with 17 bases in the middle. The CDR3 extends over 16 amino acids. Germline V gives CDR1 SNHLY, CDR2 FYNNEI. The CDR3 spells CASRSNRELTYNEQFF. The CDR3 nucleotides are TGTGCCAGCAGATCAAACAGGGAACTAACCTACAATGAGCAGTTCTTC.

This sequence joins TRBV7-9 and TRBJ1-2, with D perhaps matching TRBD1 (6 bases). Trimming shortened V by 1 base and J by 7 bases, and 13 bases separated the two germline ends. Germline-derived CDR1 and CDR2 are SEHNR and FQNEAQ (reference sequence). This CDR3 is 14 amino acids long. CDR3 nucleotide sequence: TGTGCCAGCAGCTTAGATACAGGGTTGGTTGGCTACACCTTC. Protein product: CASSLDTGLVGYTF.

In its sample, this clone was seen a few times. In DNA form, the CDR3 reads TGTGCCAGCAGCCAAGTAGCGGGAGAGGTAGATACGCAGTATTTT. Translation: CASSQVAGEVDTQYF. The chain couples TRBV4-2 to TRBJ2-3; 9 nucleotides line up with TRBD2. Germline loops: CDR1 LGHNA, CDR2 YNFKEQ. The V segment lost 1 base and the J segment 5 bases; nucleotides outside the gene matches: 4. This CDR3 is 15 amino acids long.

V gene TRBV6-1 combines with J gene TRBJ2-7, with 9 bases lining up with TRBD2. V lost 7 bases and J lost 4; bases outside the gene matches: 11. In germline, CDR1 is MNHNS, CDR2 SASEGT. CDR3 length equals 15 residues. This chain's CDR3 is CASTKGISGSYEQYF. The CDR3 DNA reads as TGTGCCAGCACCAAGGGTATTAGCGGGAGTTACGAGCAGTACTTC.

J is TRBJ2-1 and V is TRBV27, with D perhaps TRBD1 (6 bases). The ends were cut back, 6 bases at V and 8 bases at J, with 17 bases in the middle. Germline V gene sequence: CDR1 MNHEY, CDR2 SMNVEV (reference sequence). The CDR3 totals 14 residues. The CDR3 DNA reads TGTGCCAGCAGCCCCCGGGGCAGGGGCGATGAGCAGTTCTTC. Protein: CASSPRGRGDEQFF.

This clone came up a few times. This chain connects TRBV5-4 to TRBJ1-6; D remains unclear. CDR3 size: 14 residues. Germline values: CDR1 SGHNT, CDR2 YYREEE (reference sequence). The V and J ends lost 2 bases and 4 bases respectively, with 7 bases between them. CDR3 protein: CASSFSAYNSPLHF. Here the CDR3 DNA reads TGTGCCAGCAGCTTCTCAGCGTATAATTCACCCCTCCACTTT.

This clone was detected once. The chain couples TRBV4-1 to TRBJ2-3; TRBD2 aligns across 8 bases. The CDR3 sequence is 14 residues long. J was trimmed by 3 bases and V by 6 bases; bases with no gene match: 5. Looked up from germline, CDR1 is MGHRA and CDR2 is YSYEKL. The DNA of the CDR3 is TGCGCCAGCAGTTTTATAGCGGGGACAGATACGCAGTATTTT. This codes for CASSFIAGTDTQYF.